The sequence of this T cell receptor beta chain was determined in a study of T cell changes during pregnancy in multiple sclerosis. Germline V lookup: CDR1 SGHRS, CDR2 YFSETQ. The length of the CDR3 is 16 residues. V lost 3 bases, J lost 10 bases, and 23 bases lay in between. Some clones are missing from TCRdb's copy, which holds only in-frame ones; the method was immunoSEQ multiplex PCR. The table includes more than 35,000 clones, roughly 90% detected once. V and J are TRBV5-1 and TRBJ2-1; TRBD2 might be the D (5 bases). Material: CD4+ T cells from peripheral blood mononuclear cells, obtained before pregnancy. The origin of this receptor is a female donor with multiple sclerosis, enrolled in a pregnancy study. The CDR3 reads CASSSQPDYTSGEQFF. DNA of the CDR3: TGCGCCAGCAGCTCCCAACCCGACTACACCTCAGGAGAGCAGTTCTTC.